This T cell receptor (beta chain) comes out of a study of post-analysis software for immune sequencing data. Each TCR beta cDNA library carried unique molecular identifiers. Via MiXCR, TCRdb re-called the PCR reads, giving one row per CDR3 protein. The repertoire consists of hundreds of thousands of distinct CDR3 sequences, with about 40% occurring once and the leading ten covering more than 1.5%. The study's findings and limits: Compared with controls, patients had more of 4 to 6 TRBV segments, including TRBV5-6, TRBV5-1 and TRBV20-1.

V gave up 1 base and J gave up 3 bases; unmatched junction bases: 4. The CDR3 runs to 15 residues. CDR1 and CDR2 from the germline V gene are SGHRS and YFSETQ. Notes on this clonotype: The antigen remains undetermined.

The receptor was isolated from a girl between 5 and 17 years old with multiple sclerosis. Sequenced: blood. The gene calls are TRBV5-1 and TRBJ2-7; TRBD2 aligns across 10 bases. CDR3 DNA: TGCGCCAGCAGCTTGACTAGCGGGGCCGTCTACGAGCAGTACTTC. This sequence encodes CASSLTSGAVYEQYF.